The clone carrying this T cell receptor (beta chain) has just a few counts. These data are taken from a study of blood T cells in healthy people across ages. Combining a sample-barcoded 5' primer with a J-beta primer mix, a second PCR ran for roughly 6 to 11 cycles. From the 5' RACE reads, TCRdb called clonotypes with MiXCR, one entry per CDR3 protein. Here the sample spans under 2,000,000 distinct CDR3 sequences, roughly 50% being singletons. At least 6 micrograms of total RNA were extracted per sample. The length of the CDR3 is 12 residues. Germline V lookup: CDR1 SQVTM, CDR2 ANQGSEA. Trimming shortened V by 3 bases and J by 3 bases, and 8 bases separated the two germline ends.

Sequenced material: blood. The origin of this receptor is a woman aged 40 to 50 in good health. The V and J genes are TRBV29-1 and TRBJ1-2; D might be TRBD1 (6 bases). CDR3 sequence: CSVENRDYGYTF. DNA for the CDR3: TGCAGCGTTGAGAACAGGGACTATGGCTACACCTTC.